What follows describes a single T cell receptor (beta chain). As yet, its antigen is unknown. This record belongs to a study of cytomegalovirus exposure and HLA in healthy donors. Study-wide results and caveats: According to the study, roughly 160 TCR beta chains were cytomegalovirus-associated. As a later analysis revealed, most CMV-associated TCR beta chains appeared HLA-restricted. Later analysis identified a missense DCLRE1C variant that was linked to TCR beta V- and J-gene trimming.

In nominal health when sampled, donors likely had unrecorded immune exposures nonetheless. The PCR employed 60 Vbeta primers together with 13 Jbeta primers. Produced via immunoSEQ multiplex PCR; TCRdb's table is partial and in-frame only. The data contain 75,000 to 95,000 clones, over 60% of them singletons. There are 16 residues in the CDR3. The sequenced sample was PBMCs. This clonotype originated in a man between 25 and 39 years old in good health and CMV-seronegative. This chain links TRBV21-1 with TRBJ2-7; TRBD2 reflects the table's D call only, with no check against the DNA. TRBV21-1 is described as a pseudogene. The CDR3 bases are TGTGCCAGCAGCAAAAGGGCGCAGGAGCGGTCCTACGAGCAGTACTTC. As protein: CASSKRAQERSYEQYF.